This T cell receptor (beta chain) was found in a study of T cell repertoires in cytomegalovirus infection. Study information: Peptides in the study included HLA-C-restricted and HLA-B-restricted CMV epitopes. Carrying CMV and the relevant HLA type showed in public TCR beta signatures.

This CDR3 is built from 13 residues. Losses at the gene ends were 4 bases for V and 4 bases for J; bases not matched to a gene: 6. CDR1 and CDR2 from the germline V gene are DFQATT and SNEGSKA (reference sequence). TCRdb re-derived calls from the reads in MiXCR, one entry per CDR3 protein. The sample lists hundreds of thousands of distinct CDR3 sequences, 30% to 40% occurring once. Findings and caveats of the study: Pooled public TCR beta family frequency picked out CMV carriers with the relevant HLA. HLA-C-restricted CMV clonotypes gave the most frequent clonotype in two of eight donors.

On this clonotype itself: What it binds is not known.

This chain uses TRBV20-1 with TRBJ2-5, with 7 bases matching TRBD2. The sequence came from a human donor in good health (CMV status not recorded). Some clones in this sample may be carry-over from other donors' samples. The input for sequencing was cultured PBMCs, taken from culture after CMV antigen stimulation. The CDR3 DNA reads TGCAGTGCTAAGCGGGGTGGGGGAGAGACCCAGTACTTC. It yields the protein CSAKRGGGETQYF.